This entry lists 30 T cell receptor beta chains sequenced from one sample in a study of cytomegalovirus exposure and HLA in healthy donors. 13 Jbeta primers and 60 Vbeta primers were used for the PCR. This table comes from immunoSEQ multiplex PCR, and its TCRdb copy is limited to in-frame clones, with some not included. The sample holds approximately 170,000 clones, around four fifths seen once. The specimen sequenced was PBMCs. The receptor set was obtained from a female donor in good health and CMV-seronegative.

The V call is TRBV25-1, the J call TRBJ1-1, with D unresolved. V gave up 11 bases and J gave up 7 bases, with 29 bases separating them. Germline V CDR1 and CDR2: MGHDK, SYGVNS. This CDR3 contains 16 residues. DNA of the CDR3: TGTGCCCAAAGGATGGGCGCAGGCATCTCCCTCAATGAAGCTTTCTTT. Amino acid sequence: CAQRMGAGISLNEAFF.

The V gene is TRBV27, the J gene TRBJ1-2, with 9 positions matching TRBD1. The CDR3 runs to 14 residues. J lost 2 bases, V lost 6 bases, and 4 bases had no gene match. CDR1 MNHEY and CDR2 SMNVEV come from the germline V gene (reference sequence). The CDR3 sequence: CASRTGGANYGYTF. In DNA, the CDR3 is TGTGCCAGCAGAACAGGGGGCGCCAACTATGGCTACACCTTC.

The chain has TRBV6-5 and TRBJ1-3; D not resolved. V was trimmed by 4 bases and J by 1 base, leaving 8 bases between them. Germline V gives CDR1 MNHEY, CDR2 SVGAGI. This CDR3 comprises 14 residues. CDR3 in DNA: TGTGCCAGCAGTTTCGGGGATTCTGGAAACACCATATATTTT. This translates into CASSFGDSGNTIYF.

This clone showed up just a few times. The chain is built from TRBV5-4 and TRBJ2-1; D is possibly TRBD1 (5 bases). V lost 1 base, J lost 0 bases, and 11 bases lay in between. The CDR3 is 16 amino acids. Germline CDR1 and CDR2: SGHNT and YYREEE (reference sequence). CDR3 in amino acids: CASSLKTGSSYNEQFF. The DNA for the CDR3 is TGTGCCAGCAGCTTGAAAACAGGTAGCTCCTACAATGAGCAGTTCTTC.

The CDR3, as DNA: TGTGCCAGCACTAGGACAGGGGGCAATTCTTCGTACGAGCAGTACTTC. It translates to CASTRTGGNSSYEQYF. This sequence joins TRBV7-9 and TRBJ2-7, with 11 bases lining up with TRBD1. The germline V gene encodes CDR1 SEHNR and CDR2 FQNEAQ (reference sequence). V was pared by 7 bases and J by 4 bases, with 12 bases of the junction left unmatched. The CDR3 sequence is 16 residues long. Using reference TRBV7-9 and TRBJ2-7 for the parts outside the CDR3, the full variable domain is DTGVSQNPRHKITKRGQNVTFRCDPISEHNRLYWYRQTLGQGPEFLTYFQNEAQLEKSRLLSDRFSAERPKGSFSTLEIQRTEQGDSAMYLCASTRTGGNSSYEQYFGPGTRLTVT.

The chain couples TRBV4-1 to TRBJ2-3; D is perhaps TRBD2 (6 bases). Germline V gene lookup returns CDR1 MGHRA and CDR2 YSYEKL. This CDR3 has 17 residues. The V end was cut by 0 bases, the J end by 2 bases, with 15 bases between. The CDR3 here is CASSQERGTLSTDTQYF. The CDR3 DNA reads as TGCGCCAGCAGCCAAGAGCGGGGAACCTTGTCCACAGATACGCAGTATTTT.

The chain links TRBV4-3 to TRBJ1-2; no firm D call. The CDR3 is 18 residues long. V was clipped by 0 bases and J by 0 bases, with 17 bases between them. Germline V lookup: CDR1 LGHNA, CDR2 YSLEER. CDR3 coding DNA: TGCGCCAGCAGCCAAGATCTCGTTGGGGAGGGAGCTAACTATGGCTACACCTTC. Its translation is CASSQDLVGEGANYGYTF.

This clone has more than one count but fewer than ten. The chain recombines TRBV7-7 with TRBJ2-7; D gene uncertain. The germline CDR1 and CDR2 sequences are SSHAT and FNYEAQ (reference sequence). There are 12 residues in the CDR3. V gave up 5 bases and J gave up 3 bases, with 8 bases separating them. CDR3 nucleotide sequence: TGTGCCAGCAGCAATGACAACTACGAGCAGTACTTC. Translated, it gives CASSNDNYEQYF. The full variable domain, its missing parts supplied by reference TRBV7-7 and TRBJ2-7, is GAGVSQSPRYKVTKRGQDVTLRCDPISSHATLYWYQQALGQGPEFLTYFNYEAQPDKSGLPSDRFSAERPEGSISTLTIQRTEQRDSAMYRCASSNDNYEQYFGPGTRLTVT.

The chain carries TRBV5-1 and TRBJ1-3; possibly TRBD1 for D (5 bases). Germline values: CDR1 SGHRS, CDR2 YFSETQ. V lost 3 bases, J lost 1 base, and 8 bases lay in between. The CDR3 has 14 amino acids. The CDR3 sequence: CASSSQGSGNTIYF. CDR3 nucleotide sequence: TGCGCCAGCAGCTCGCAGGGATCTGGAAACACCATATATTTT.

This clone showed up just a few times. The gene calls are TRBV9 and TRBJ2-5, with 12 bases aligning to TRBD2. V was clipped by 0 bases and J by 5 bases; unmatched bases: 5. Germline V gene lookup returns CDR1 SGDLS and CDR2 YYNGEE. This CDR3 has 16 amino acids. The CDR3 coding sequence is TGTGCCAGCAGCGTAGACCCTAGCGGGGGGGCTGAGACCCAGTACTTC. Translated, it gives CASSVDPSGGAETQYF.

This clone appeared a single time. This chain uses TRBV9 with TRBJ1-2; 8 nucleotides line up with TRBD1. Germline assignment: CDR1 SGDLS and CDR2 YYNGEE. Trimming took 3 bases from V and 5 from J; bases not matched to a gene: 3. This CDR3 contains 13 residues. CDR3 bases: TGTGCCAGCAGCGCGGACAGGGAATATGGCTACACCTTC. It is translated as CASSADREYGYTF.

This chain connects TRBV6-1 to TRBJ2-3, with 12 bases that match TRBD2. The CDR3 contains 18 residues. Losses at the gene ends were 1 base for V and 3 bases for J; bases not matched to a gene: 8. Germline-derived CDR1 and CDR2 are MNHNS and SASEGT. CDR3 sequence (DNA): TGTGCCAGCAGTGAAGGTCAACTAGCGGGAGGAGGGACAGATACGCAGTATTTT. This encodes CASSEGQLAGGGTDTQYF.

The rearrangement joins TRBV7-9 to TRBJ1-5; D perhaps matches TRBD1 (5 bases). This CDR3 contains 15 residues. V was cut by 4 bases and J by 1 base, with 11 bases left in between. The germline gives CDR1 SEHNR, CDR2 FQNEAQ (reference sequence). DNA of the CDR3: TGTGCCAGCAGCTCGGGGGGATTCAGCAATCAGCCCCAGCATTTT. Protein product: CASSSGGFSNQPQHF. Drawing the rest from reference TRBV7-9 and TRBJ1-5, the complete variable domain is DTGVSQNPRHKITKRGQNVTFRCDPISEHNRLYWYRQTLGQGPEFLTYFQNEAQLEKSRLLSDRFSAERPKGSFSTLEIQRTEQGDSAMYLCASSSGGFSNQPQHFGDGTRLSIL.

This clone has only a few counts. The chain recombines TRBV7-2 with TRBJ2-5; 11 bases fit TRBD1. After removal of 6 bases from V and 0 bases from J, the junction contained 0 bases not matched to a gene. Germline CDR1 and CDR2: SGHTA and FQGNSA. This CDR3 is 14 amino acids long. Here the CDR3 DNA reads TGTGCCAGCAGGGGACAGGGGGACCAAGAGACCCAGTACTTC. Its protein product is CASRGQGDQETQYF.

The chain uses TRBV7-2 and TRBJ2-1, with 15 bases that match TRBD2. Germline V CDR1 and CDR2: SGHTA, FQGNSA. This CDR3 contains 19 residues. J was trimmed by 3 bases and V by 4 bases; bases with no gene match: 10. CDR3 protein: CASSSGLAGGWQVYNEQFF. Here the CDR3 DNA reads TGTGCCAGCAGCTCGGGACTAGCGGGAGGTTGGCAAGTCTACAATGAGCAGTTCTTC.

The chain carries TRBV28 and TRBJ2-7; 8 bases fit TRBD1. The V gene end was trimmed by 6 bases and the J gene end by 6 bases; junction bases not matched to a gene: 13. CDR1 and CDR2 from the germline V gene are MDHEN and SYDVKM. The CDR3 is 15 residues long. CDR3 DNA sequence: TGTGCCAGCAGCCCGACAGGGGTTAGATTCTCCGAGCAGTACTTC. Encoded protein: CASSPTGVRFSEQYF. Full variable domain (rest looked up from reference TRBV28 and TRBJ2-7): DVKVTQSSRYLVKRTGEKVFLECVQDMDHENMFWYRQDPGLGLRLIYFSYDVKMKEKGDIPEGYSVSREKKERFSLILESASTNQTSMYLCASSPTGVRFSEQYFGPGTRLTVT.

This clone appeared once. In nucleotides, the CDR3 is TGTGCCAGCAGTTTCGGCGGGGGCTTCCAAGAGACCCAGTACTTC. Translating gives CASSFGGGFQETQYF. The gene calls are TRBV28 and TRBJ2-5, with D possibly being TRBD2 (7 bases). The germline CDR1 and CDR2 sequences are MDHEN and SYDVKM. This CDR3 region has 15 residues. Between the trimmed V and J ends, which lost 3 bases and 1 base, there was a span of 12 bases.

This clone was seen only a few times. The chain joins TRBV11-2 to TRBJ1-1; 12 nucleotides align to TRBD1. Germline lookup yields CDR1 SGHAT and CDR2 FQNNGV. This CDR3 comprises 18 residues. The V and J ends lost 5 bases and 4 bases, in that order; junction bases with no gene match: 14. This CDR3 reads CASSPGPGQGALGTEAFF. The CDR3 DNA sequence: TGTGCCAGCAGCCCCGGTCCGGGACAGGGGGCGCTGGGCACTGAAGCTTTCTTT.

This chain links TRBV7-9 with TRBJ1-1; D not resolved. Trimming shortened V by 1 base and J by 0 bases, and 6 bases separated the two germline ends. Germline CDR1 is SEHNR and CDR2 is FQNEAQ (reference sequence). The CDR3 covers 14 residues. The CDR3 nucleotides are TGTGCCAGCAGCTTAGTGCAGATGAACACTGAAGCTTTCTTT. Protein sequence: CASSLVQMNTEAFF.

The gene calls are TRBV11-3 and TRBJ2-1, with 7 positions matching TRBD1. This CDR3 has 15 residues. The trim removed 4 bases at V and 8 bases at J, leaving 11 bases unmatched. CDR1 and CDR2 from the germline V gene are SGHNT and YENEEA. Here the CDR3 DNA reads TGTGCCAGCAGCTCCGGGACAGCCCCTATAGATGAGCAGTTCTTC. This translates into CASSSGTAPIDEQFF.

This clone was detected only a few times. This chain connects TRBV18 to TRBJ1-1; a weak D match, TRBD1 (6 bases). Germline lookup yields CDR1 KGHSH and CDR2 LQKENI. This CDR3 comprises 14 residues. V dropped 5 bases and J dropped 1 base, with 11 bases sitting between them. CDR3: CASSSDRRNTEAFF. For the CDR3, the DNA is TGTGCCAGCTCATCAGACAGGAGGAACACTGAAGCTTTCTTT.

This clone was seen a few times. Other DNA sequences in the same sample also yield this CDR3. CDR3 loop: CASSVADTEAFF. The CDR3 DNA follows: TGTGCCAGCAGCGTAGCGGACACTGAAGCTTTCTTT. V usage is TRBV9 and J usage is TRBJ1-1; no definite D call. Germline CDR1 reads SGDLS; CDR2 reads YYNGEE. This CDR3 comprises 12 residues. Trimming cost V 0 bases and J 3 bases, with 3 bases left between them.

This chain links TRBV30 with TRBJ2-5; D is unresolved. The J call may not be correct, given that the DNA end is closer to TRBJ2-7. Germline V CDR1 and CDR2: GTSNPN, SVGIG (reference sequence). This CDR3 contains 12 residues. Written as DNA, the CDR3 is TGTGCCTGGGACCTCAAGGACTACGAGCAGTACTTC. This sequence encodes CAWDLKDYEQYF.

The rearrangement links TRBV7-3 to TRBJ2-1; TRBD2 might be the D (5 bases). This CDR3 has 12 amino acids. Trimming stripped 3 bases from V and 5 bases from J, with 5 bases between. Germline V lookup: CDR1 SGHTA, CDR2 FQGTGA. CDR3 residues: CASSLGDNEQFF. The CDR3 DNA reads as TGTGCCAGCAGCTTGGGAGACAATGAGCAGTTCTTC. Full variable domain (outside the CDR3, taken from reference TRBV7-3 and TRBJ2-1): GAGVSQTPSNKVTEKGKYVELRCDPISGHTALYWYRQSLGQGPEFLIYFQGTGAADDSGLPNDRFFAVRPEGSVSTLKIQRTERGDSAVYLCASSLGDNEQFFGPGTRLTVL.

CDR3 protein: CASSQGLYTEAFF. DNA for the CDR3: TGTGCCAGTAGCCAGGGGTTGTACACTGAAGCTTTCTTT. The genes are TRBV19 and TRBJ1-1; D is perhaps TRBD1 (6 bases). Germline lookup yields CDR1 LNHDA and CDR2 SQIVND (reference sequence). Trimming shortened V by 6 bases and J by 3 bases, and 11 bases separated the two germline ends. CDR3 length equals 13 residues.

The V gene is TRBV4-1, the J gene TRBJ1-2; TRBD1 is a possible D gene (5 bases). The CDR3 length is 15 residues. Germline V gene data show CDR1 as MGHRA and CDR2 as YSYEKL. Trimming pared 1 base from V and 7 bases from J, leaving 16 bases between. CDR3 nucleotide sequence: TGCGCCAGCAGCCAAGGGGCGGGGGGGGGAGGTGGCTACACCTTC. As protein: CASSQGAGGGGGYTF.

This clone came up once. DNA for the CDR3: TGTGCCAGCAAACCGGGACAGGGGATTTACGAGCAGTACTTC. It specifies CASKPGQGIYEQYF. The V and J genes are TRBV18 and TRBJ2-7; 10 nucleotides agree with TRBD1. This CDR3 has 14 amino acids. Trimming took 8 bases from V and 4 from J; bases not matched to a gene: 8. The germline gives CDR1 KGHSH, CDR2 LQKENI.

This clone occurred a few times. The V and J genes are TRBV6-6 and TRBJ1-5; 10 bases align to TRBD1. V was pared by 10 bases and J by 0 bases, with 6 bases of the junction left unmatched. The CDR3 contains 15 residues. The germline CDR1 and CDR2 sequences are MNHNY and SVGAGI (reference sequence). Written as DNA, the CDR3 is TGTGCCACCTCGACAGGGGGCCTTAGCAATCAGCCCCAGCATTTT. Translated, it gives CATSTGGLSNQPQHF.

The rearrangement links TRBV5-4 to TRBJ2-5; 7 bases map to TRBD1. Germline CDR1 and CDR2: SGHNT and YYREEE (reference sequence). V dropped 2 bases and J dropped 2; count of bases not matched to a gene: 3. The CDR3 length is 14 residues. The CDR3 sequence is CASSLPGQQETQYF. The DNA of the CDR3 is TGTGCCAGCAGCTTACCGGGACAGCAAGAGACCCAGTACTTC.

CDR3 DNA: TGTGCCAGCAGCTCCCGGGACAGGGGGAGGATGAACACTGAAGCTTTCTTT. Its translation is CASSSRDRGRMNTEAFF. V usage is TRBV5-5 and J usage is TRBJ1-1; TRBD1 matches 11 bases. Germline loops: CDR1 SGHKS, CDR2 YYEKEE (reference sequence). CDR3 length equals 17 residues. The V gene end was trimmed by 3 bases and the J gene end by 0 bases; junction bases not matched to a gene: 7.